Listed here is a single TCR beta chain. Its matching antigen is unknown. These data belong to a study of T-cell reconstitution after alpha-beta-depleted transplantation in children. Overall study results and limits: Several hundred rapidly expanded clones from non-depleted graft cells reportedly supplied alpha-beta T cells about two months post-transplant. T-cell counts and diversity were attributed mostly to newly produced T cells one year after transplant. Recipient T cells and thymic progenitors that survived gave rise to the high TCRbeta diversity observed at day 60 in some patients.

Trimming shortened V by 3 bases and J by 1 base, and 13 bases separated the two germline ends. From germline, CDR1 is SGHTA and CDR2 FQGNSA. The CDR3 has 16 residues. Library preparation (for TCRbeta) was performed with unique molecular identifiers. TCRdb analysed the PCR reads with MiXCR anew, one entry per CDR3 protein. The repertoire has hundreds of thousands of distinct CDR3 sequences, around a tenth of them found once; the top ten carry 20% to 30%. This chain uses TRBV7-2 with TRBJ1-5; D is unclear. This TCR was sampled from a male patient aged 2 to 10 who had a stem cell transplant for chronic granulomatous disease, so the T cells may come from the graft donor. Sequenced material: peripheral blood, taken 180 days after TCRalphabeta/CD19-depleted stem cell transplant. In DNA, the CDR3 is TGTGCCAGCAGCTTCCGGGGTGCAGGAAGCAATCAGCCCCAGCATTTT. Amino acid sequence: CASSFRGAGSNQPQHF.